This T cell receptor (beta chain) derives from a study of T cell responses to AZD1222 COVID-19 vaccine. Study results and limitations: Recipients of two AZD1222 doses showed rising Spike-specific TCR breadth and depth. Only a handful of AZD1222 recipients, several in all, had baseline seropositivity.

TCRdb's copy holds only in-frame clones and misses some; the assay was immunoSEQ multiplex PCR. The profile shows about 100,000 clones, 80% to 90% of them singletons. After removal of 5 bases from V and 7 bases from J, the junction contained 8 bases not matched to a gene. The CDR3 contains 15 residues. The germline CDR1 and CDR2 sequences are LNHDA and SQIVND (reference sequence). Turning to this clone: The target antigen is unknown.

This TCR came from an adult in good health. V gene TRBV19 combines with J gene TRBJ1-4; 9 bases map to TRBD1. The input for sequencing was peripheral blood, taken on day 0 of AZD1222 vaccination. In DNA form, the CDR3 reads TGTGCCAGTAGTCTGGCAGGGACAGGGAGTGAAAAACTGTTTTTT. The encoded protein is CASSLAGTGSEKLFF.